Following are 18 T cell receptor beta chains from one sample sequenced in a study of T cells in Graves' hyperthyroidism and ophthalmopathy. There were TCR beta CDR3 regions amplified from RNA transcripts. HTBI primers drove first-round RT-PCR of the TCR CDR3. Each CDR3 protein is one row after TCRdb ran MiXCR on the multiplex PCR reads. The sample includes fewer than 900,000 distinct CDR3 sequences, around 17% of them seen just once. The sequencing sample was made of blood. The receptor set was obtained from a man between 18 and 29 years old with Graves' hyperthyroidism.

This clonotype was recorded a few times. The chain carries TRBV9 and TRBJ2-7, with 7 bases lining up with TRBD1. The CDR3 length is 15 residues. With V trimmed by 0 bases and J by 3 bases, 6 bases remained unmatched. Germline CDR1 and CDR2: SGDLS and YYNGEE. CDR3 DNA sequence: TGTGCCAGCAGCGTAGGTAGGGGGACAGTCTACGAGCAGTACTTC. Translation: CASSVGRGTVYEQYF.

The CDR3 spells CASSNRGNTDTQYF. As DNA, the CDR3 is TGTGCCAGTAGTAACAGGGGCAACACAGATACGCAGTATTTT. The chain uses TRBV19 and TRBJ2-3; 7 bases are a match to TRBD1. With 4 bases clipped from V and 2 bases from J, the junction kept 3 bases outside the gene matches. The CDR3 covers 14 residues. The V gene's germline CDR1 is LNHDA and CDR2 SQIVND (reference sequence).

V and J are TRBV28 and TRBJ1-5; D is perhaps TRBD1 (5 bases). V shed 2 bases and J shed 15 bases, with 20 bases lying between them. CDR1 MDHEN and CDR2 SYDVKM come from the germline V gene. The CDR3 extends over 14 amino acids. This CDR3 is CASSLRPPGGSWHF. CDR3 sequence (DNA): TGTGCCAGCAGTTTACGACCCCCGGGGGGGTCATGGCATTTT.

This clonotype has only a few counts. The chain uses TRBV20-1 and TRBJ2-7; TRBD1 is a possible D gene (6 bases). Germline assignment: CDR1 DFQATT and CDR2 SNEGSKA (reference sequence). Trimming stripped 1 base from V and 6 bases from J, with 16 bases between. The CDR3 length is 14 residues. CDR3 bases: TGCAGTGCTAGAGTTTTTCCGGGACAACTCGAGCAGTACTTC. This gives the protein CSARVFPGQLEQYF.

This clonotype was detected many times. J is TRBJ2-5 and V is TRBV2; TRBD2 agrees at 11 bases. The ends lost 10 bases at V and 6 bases at J; junction bases unmatched: 7. Germline CDR1 reads SNHLY; CDR2 reads FYNNEI. The CDR3 consists of 13 residues. CDR3 bases: TGTGCCACCGGACTAGCGGGCCATCAGACCCAGTACTTC. Translating gives CATGLAGHQTQYF.

This clonotype was counted a few times. Germline is not matched at one junction end, which may reflect a read error. J is TRBJ1-1 and V is TRBV4-1, with 7 bases aligning to TRBD1. This CDR3 is 15 amino acids long. Germline CDR1 is MGHRA and CDR2 is YSYEKL. The CDR3 region has the DNA TGTGCCAGCAGCTTCCAGGACAGGTCGAATACTGAAGCTTTCTTT. As protein: CASSFQDRSNTEAFF.

The CDR3 DNA reads as TGCAGTGCTAGAGAGGGCGGCTACACCTTC. It yields the protein CSAREGGYTF. The chain joins TRBV20-1 to TRBJ1-2; D call uncertain. The germline gives CDR1 DFQATT, CDR2 SNEGSKA (reference sequence). Trimming left V 0 bases short and J 8 bases short, with 4 bases between. This CDR3 region has 10 residues.

The gene calls are TRBV20-1 and TRBJ2-3, with D tentatively TRBD2 (5 bases). This CDR3 is built from 14 residues. Germline V gene data show CDR1 as DFQATT and CDR2 as SNEGSKA (reference sequence). Trimming shortened V by 5 bases and J by 0 bases, and 12 bases separated the two germline ends. The CDR3 DNA reads TGCAGTGCTCCCCCGGCGGGTAGCACAGATACGCAGTATTTT. Protein: CSAPPAGSTDTQYF.

This clonotype was observed a few times. The chain couples TRBV28 to TRBJ2-5; 11 nucleotides agree with TRBD2. Germline-derived CDR1 and CDR2 are MDHEN and SYDVKM. The CDR3 extends over 16 amino acids. V shed 3 bases, J shed 2 bases, and the junction held 5 bases outside the gene matches. The CDR3 sequence: CASSFARLAGQETQYF. The CDR3 DNA follows: TGTGCCAGCAGTTTTGCGAGACTAGCGGGACAAGAGACCCAGTACTTC.

Many counts were recorded for this clonotype. The chain links TRBV12-3 or TRBV12-4 to TRBJ2-1; D is perhaps TRBD2 (7 bases). The CDR3 is 17 amino acids. The V gene lost 3 bases and the J gene lost 0 bases, with 15 bases spanning the gap. The CDR3 loop reads CASSLVSGTSSYNEQFF. The CDR3 DNA reads TGTGCCAGCAGTTTGGTCAGCGGGACAAGCTCCTACAATGAGCAGTTCTTC.

There are a few counts of this clonotype. The chain joins TRBV9 to TRBJ2-3; maybe TRBD1 (5 bases). Germline CDR1 reads SGDLS; CDR2 reads YYNGEE. This CDR3 comprises 17 residues. The ends were cut back, 3 bases at V and 2 bases at J, with 19 bases in the middle. Here the CDR3 reads CASSAVGRVVFTDTQYF. The CDR3 nucleotides are TGTGCCAGCAGCGCAGTCGGCAGGGTCGTTTTCACAGATACGCAGTATTTT.

Points on this clonotype: Sequence at one end of the junction differs from germline and may be a read error. This chain links TRBV19 with TRBJ2-1; D ambiguous. Germline V lookup: CDR1 LNHDA, CDR2 SQIVND (reference sequence). This CDR3 has 13 amino acids. The CDR3, as DNA: TGTGCCAGTAATTTGGTCTCCGACAATGAGCAGTTCTTC. It codes for CASNLVSDNEQFF.

This clonotype was seen many times. The CDR3 DNA is TGTGCCAGCAGTGAAAGGGGGACATCCTCCTACGAGCAGTACTTC. This encodes CASSERGTSSYEQYF. The chain combines TRBV2 with TRBJ2-7; D might be TRBD1 (6 bases). Germline CDR1 reads SNHLY; CDR2 reads FYNNEI. The germline V and J ends were trimmed by 2 bases and 0 bases, with 11 bases remaining between them. The CDR3 covers 15 residues.

There are many counts of this clonotype. V is TRBV7-2 and J is TRBJ1-5; D remains unclear. The V end was cut by 1 base, the J end by 4 bases, with 5 bases between. The length of the CDR3 is 13 residues. In germline, CDR1 is SGHTA, CDR2 FQGNSA. This CDR3 is CASSLGHNQPQHF. The CDR3 bases are TGTGCCAGCAGCTTAGGTCATAATCAGCCCCAGCATTTT.

This clonotype turned up a few times. Just one base apart from a much larger clone, this may be a read error. V and J are TRBV7-9 and TRBJ2-3; D uncertain. CDR1 is SEHNR and CDR2 is FQNEAQ in the germline V gene (reference sequence). The CDR3 spans 12 residues. Trimming stripped 2 bases from V and 4 bases from J, with 4 bases between. Here the CDR3 reads CASSLPADTQYF. The CDR3 DNA follows: TGTGCCAGCAGCTTACCGGCAGATACGCAGTATTTT.

This clonotype was picked up many times. The chain combines TRBV12-3 or TRBV12-4 with TRBJ2-3; D unresolved. The CDR3 is 12 residues long. Trimming removed 5 bases at V and 4 bases at J, with 7 bases between. CDR3 in amino acids: CASSPNSDTQYF. In DNA form, the CDR3 reads TGTGCCAGCAGTCCCAACTCAGATACGCAGTATTTT.

This sequence joins TRBV20-1 and TRBJ2-7; 8 bases line up with TRBD2. After removal of 0 bases from V and 1 base from J, the junction contained 5 bases not matched to a gene. Germline-derived CDR1 and CDR2 are DFQATT and SNEGSKA (reference sequence). There are 15 residues in the CDR3. The CDR3 sequence is CSARDPGGSSYEQYF. In nucleotides, the CDR3 is TGCAGTGCTAGAGATCCGGGGGGGAGTTCCTACGAGCAGTACTTC.

This clonotype was picked up many times. The chain recombines TRBV28 with TRBJ2-1; perhaps TRBD2 as D (5 bases). Germline V gene sequence: CDR1 MDHEN, CDR2 SYDVKM. This CDR3 has 17 amino acids. V was clipped by 7 bases and J by 1 base, with 20 bases between them. The DNA of the CDR3 is TGTGCCAGCAACCGAAGGTCATTCCGGGGTTCCTACAATGAGCAGTTCTTC. Translated: CASNRRSFRGSYNEQFF.